This is a list of T cell receptor beta chains from one sample in a study of OX40 agonist ivuxolimab in advanced cancers. Produced via immunoSEQ multiplex PCR; TCRdb's table is partial and in-frame only. The sample holds roughly 36,000 clones, about 70% seen once. The sample here was CD4+ or CD8+ T cells sorted from blood, taken in a trial of the OX40 agonist ivuxolimab. These receptors were taken from an adult with an advanced solid tumor such as melanoma, head and neck, liver or kidney cancer. Both conserved end residues are part of each CDR3. A D gene is named only where the DNA matches it firmly. Where a row states a size, it is once, few, many or the class of an expanded clone; other rows omit it.

clone size	CDR3 length	D gene	V gene	J gene	CDR3 DNA	CDR3 protein
once	13	-	TRBV7-8	TRBJ1-2	TGTGCCAGCAGCAGGGGGGTTAACTATGGCTACACCTTC	CASSRGVNYGYTF
-	11	-	TRBV30	TRBJ2-1	TGTGCCTGGACAGGGGCGCGGGAGCAGTTCTTC	CAWTGAREQFF
-	15	TRBD1	TRBV7-2	TRBJ1-5	TGTGCCAGCAGCTTAGAGGGACAGGGTGGTCAGCCCCAGCATTTT	CASSLEGQGGQPQHF
-	14	-	TRBV19	TRBJ1-2	TGTGCCAGTAATCTCCGACGGGGGGCGCTTGGCTACACCTTC	CASNLRRGALGYTF
-	12	-	TRBV5-1	TRBJ1-1	TGCGCACCCCCGGGCCGGAACACTGAAGCTTTCTTT	CAPPGRNTEAFF
-	14	-	TRBV5-4	TRBJ1-1	TGTGCCAGCAGCTCACAAGAAAGGGGGGCCGGAGCTTTCTTT	CASSSQERGAGAFF
-	13	-	TRBV11-2	TRBJ1-1	TGTGCCAGCAGCTTAGAGCTCCTAAGTGGAACTTTCTTT	CASSLELLSGTFF
-	14	-	TRBV5-1	TRBJ2-7	TGCGCCAGCAGCTTGGCTAGCACGGCGTGGGAGCAGTACTTC	CASSLASTAWEQYF
-	13	-	TRBV21-1	TRBJ1-6	TGTGCCAGCAGCGTAGAGGTTAATTCACCCCTCCACTTT	CASSVEVNSPLHF
-	15	TRBD1	TRBV6-1	TRBJ2-3	TGTGCCAGCAGCGGGACAGGGGTGGGAACAGATACGCAGTATTTT	CASSGTGVGTDTQYF
-	16	TRBD2	TRBV7-2	TRBJ2-7	TGTGCCAGCAGCAAGGAGGCGGGGGGGCCCTCCTACGAGCAGTACTTC	CASSKEAGGPSYEQYF
few	15	-	TRBV7-8	TRBJ1-5	TGTGCCAGCAGCCTGGGACGGTCAGAGAATCAGCCCCAGCATTTT	CASSLGRSENQPQHF
once	13	-	TRBV7-2	TRBJ1-1	TGTGCCAGCAGCTTAGATAGGGGGACTGAAGCTTTCTTT	CASSLDRGTEAFF
once	15	TRBD1	TRBV27	TRBJ1-4	TGTGCCAGCAGAAAAGGGGGCAGGGGTTTGGAAAAACTGTTTTTT	CASRKGGRGLEKLFF
once	17	-	TRBV28	TRBJ1-6	TGTGCCAGCAGTTTATGGGGGGGGAGCTCCTATAATTCACCCCTCCACTTT	CASSLWGGSSYNSPLHF
-	15	TRBD1	TRBV18	TRBJ1-6	TGTGCCAGCTCACCGGGACAGGGATATAATTCACCCCTCCACTTT	CASSPGQGYNSPLHF
once	15	-	TRBV7-2	TRBJ2-1	TGTGCCAGCAGCTTATCCTATAGATCCTACAATGAGCAGTTCTTC	CASSLSYRSYNEQFF
few	15	-	TRBV5-1	TRBJ1-1	TGCGCCAGCAGCCTCGGGGGGAATAAAAACACTGAAGCTTTCTTT	CASSLGGNKNTEAFF
-	14	TRBD1	TRBV4-1	TRBJ1-1	TGCGCCAGCAGCCAGTTCGACAGGGGGACTGAAGCTTTCTTT	CASSQFDRGTEAFF
-	11	-	TRBV10-3	TRBJ1-2	TGTGCCATCAGTGAGTCGGGGGGCTACACCTTC	CAISESGGYTF
-	17	-	TRBV4-2	TRBJ1-5	TGTGCCAGCAGCCATGGGGGGACCTTGGGGAGCAATCAGCCCCAGCATTTT	CASSHGGTLGSNQPQHF
-	15	TRBD1	TRBV4-2	TRBJ1-1	TGTGCCAGCAGCTCCACAGGGGGCAAATCTTCTGAAGCTTTCTTT	CASSSTGGKSSEAFF
once	14	TRBD1	TRBV5-1	TRBJ2-7	TGCGCCAGCAGCCATGGACAGGGCTCCTACGAGCAGTACTTC	CASSHGQGSYEQYF
-	15	TRBD1	TRBV2	TRBJ1-1	TGTGCCAGCAGAAGCAGACAGGGTTTAAACACTGAAGCTTTCTTT	CASRSRQGLNTEAFF
-	16	-	TRBV6-5	TRBJ1-6	TGTGCCAGCAGTTATTCTTGGACCTCCTATAATTCACCCCTCCACTTT	CASSYSWTSYNSPLHF
-	13	-	TRBV5-4	TRBJ1-1	TGTGCCAGCAGCTTGGGGGAACAGGGAAAGGCTTTCTTT	CASSLGEQGKAFF
few	13	-	TRBV7-2	TRBJ1-5	TGTGCCAGCAGCATACAGGTTAATCAGCCCCAGCATTTT	CASSIQVNQPQHF
few	16	TRBD1	TRBV5-1	TRBJ2-5	TGCGCCAGCAGCGTAGGGACAGCCCCCACAACAAGGACCCAGTACTTC	CASSVGTAPTTRTQYF
-	16	-	TRBV2	TRBJ1-6	TGTGCCAGCACAAAATCCGGGACGTCCTATAATTCACCCCTCCACTTT	CASTKSGTSYNSPLHF
once	14	-	TRBV4-1	TRBJ1-2	TGCGCCAGCAGCCAAGATATCGGGGGCTATGGCTACACCTTC	CASSQDIGGYGYTF
-	15	-	TRBV28	TRBJ1-5	TGTGCCAGCAGAAGCGGACCGTCAAGCAATCAGCCCCAGCATTTT	CASRSGPSSNQPQHF
-	15	TRBD1	TRBV5-6	TRBJ2-3	TGTGCCAGCAGCCAAGTTCGGCAGGGGGCGGATACGCAGTATTTT	CASSQVRQGADTQYF
-	14	-	TRBV11-2	TRBJ2-5	TGTGCCAGCAGTTTATCGACTAGGCGGGAGACCCAGTACTTC	CASSLSTRRETQYF
-	15	-	TRBV6-5	TRBJ1-5	TGTGCCAGCAGGTCGGAGGGGGAGGGCAATCAGCCCCAGCATTTT	CASRSEGEGNQPQHF
-	16	TRBD1	TRBV6-1	TRBJ2-3	TGTGCCAGCAGTGTCGGCGGGACAGGGTGGTCAGATACGCAGTATTTT	CASSVGGTGWSDTQYF
-	14	-	TRBV28	TRBJ1-2	TGTGCCAGCAGTTCGAGGGGGGTTGACTATGGCTACACCTTC	CASSSRGVDYGYTF
-	14	-	TRBV19	TRBJ1-5	TGTGCCAGTAGTATGTCAGGGGATAGTCAGCCCCAGCATTTT	CASSMSGDSQPQHF
-	14	TRBD1	TRBV5-1	TRBJ2-1	TGCGCCAGCAGTCCCAGACAGGGGGACAATGAGCAGTTCTTC	CASSPRQGDNEQFF
-	13	-	TRBV30	TRBJ1-4	TGTGCCTGGAGCGGGGACGGTTCTGAAAAACTGTTTTTT	CAWSGDGSEKLFF
-	15	-	TRBV6-1	TRBJ1-3	TGTGCCAGCAGTGAAGACTTGGGCACCCTAAACACCATATATTTT	CASSEDLGTLNTIYF
-	16	TRBD1	TRBV7-6	TRBJ2-3	TGTGCCAGCAGCTCCCGACAGGGGGCTAGCACAGATACGCAGTATTTT	CASSSRQGASTDTQYF
-	13	-	TRBV7-2	TRBJ1-1	TGTGCCAGCAGCTTAAACACCAACACTGAAGCTTTCTTT	CASSLNTNTEAFF
once	13	-	TRBV25-1	TRBJ2-1	TGTGCCAGCAGTTCCTCCCGGCACAATGAGCAGTTCTTC	CASSSSRHNEQFF
once	18	TRBD2	TRBV27	TRBJ2-4	TGTGCCAGCAGTTTATTAGGGACTAGCGAAGACGGCAAAAACATTCAGTACTTC	CASSLLGTSEDGKNIQYF
-	17	TRBD1	TRBV9	TRBJ1-3	TGTGCCAGCAGCTCCCCGACAGGGGACCTCTCTGGAAACACCATATATTTT	CASSSPTGDLSGNTIYF
-	15	-	TRBV11-2	TRBJ2-2	TGTGCCAGCAGCTTAGTCTCTCGGGGAACCGGGGAGCTGTTTTTT	CASSLVSRGTGELFF
-	15	-	TRBV6-1	TRBJ2-5	TGTGCCAGCAGTAAGGAACACCGGCCGGAAGAGACCCAGTACTTC	CASSKEHRPEETQYF
-	14	-	TRBV5-1	TRBJ1-1	TGCGCCAGCAGCTTGGATGGGATGAACACTGAAGCTTTCTTT	CASSLDGMNTEAFF
-	16	TRBD2	TRBV5-1	TRBJ2-3	TGCGCCAGCAGCTTGGTTTGGCGGGGGGGCACAGATACGCAGTATTTT	CASSLVWRGGTDTQYF
-	13	TRBD1	TRBV4-1	TRBJ1-2	TGCGCCAGCAGCCCCTGGGACAGCTATGGCTACACCTTC	CASSPWDSYGYTF
few	11	-	TRBV7-9	TRBJ2-7	TGTGCCAGCAGCCTTAGATACGAGCAGTACTTC	CASSLRYEQYF
once	14	TRBD1	TRBV6-4	TRBJ1-1	TGTGCCAGCAGCCCTGGACAGGGTAGCACTGAAGCTTTCTTT	CASSPGQGSTEAFF
-	11	-	TRBV27	TRBJ1-2	TGTGCCAGCGGCAGGACAGTTGGCTACACCTTC	CASGRTVGYTF
-	15	-	TRBV5-1	TRBJ2-1	TGCGCCAGCAGCTTGTCGGGGGAGGACTACAATGAGCAGTTCTTC	CASSLSGEDYNEQFF